This T cell receptor beta chain originates from a study of blood T cell repertoires in COVID-19 (dated by TCRdb to about 2020). Notes on the research overall: Samples covering the acute and convalescent phases of COVID-19 were provided by collaborators in the United States, Italy and Spain. The material from the prospective study consisted of cDNA or gDNA derived from T cells, B-cell-depleted T cells, or PBMCs. Deeply sampled blood TCRbeta repertoires from subjects exposed to, actively infected with, or recovered from COVID-19 were included in the dataset. The repertoires were made available in a free public database intended to serve as a resource for research on the immune response to SARS-CoV-2. Samples came from the ongoing ImmuneRACE study (first 160 participants) plus 1,254 subjects from 6 global collaborators. A de-identified subject ID, COVID-19 status, age in years and sex were almost always included in the sample metadata. Where available, HLA class I and class II types were taken from metadata supplied by the sample provider and were not determined by assay-based typing. What the authors observed across the whole study: The quantity of clinical and demographic metadata differed by source and by participant and was supplied without curation.

The immunoSEQ Assay, a bias-controlled multiplex PCR, was used to amplify TCRbeta CDR3 regions from genomic DNA. The authors' analysis ran thus. The number of nucleated cells in each sample was estimated from the amplification of reference gene primers within the assay. Sequence reads were collapsed and filtered to measure the absolute abundance of every unique TCRbeta CDR3 rearrangement. For each sample, productive Simpson clonality was calculated by taking the square root of Simpson's diversity index across productive rearrangements. In its TCRdb copy, this immuneACCESS table keeps in-frame sequences only and misses some clones. Where compared with another copy, unresolved V genes explain less than half of these, and the others have no known cause. That table gives V, J and clone size, and the DNA gave D and trimming. The sample table contains just under 350,000 clones; only one count was recorded for over 70% of them. Jointly, the top ten make up approximately 3.1% of the sample.

Collaborating institutions collected whole blood in K2EDTA tubes following their own protocols. For TCRbeta analysis, collaborator samples were shipped as frozen whole blood, as isolated PBMCs, or as DNA extracted from either sample type. Comments on this clone: No cognate antigen has been identified for it. Nothing much larger sits one base from this clone, and base qualities are not available.

CDR1 SNHLY and CDR2 FYNNEI were looked up in the germline V gene. From cysteine to phenylalanine, the CDR3 is 13 amino acids long. Just the 39-base CDR3 DNA is kept, in frame starting at base 1. The junction shows trimming of 10 bases on V and 2 bases on J, plus 15 bases between the germline ends. This receptor was taken from a man aged 25-45 years with active or convalescent COVID-19. The V gene is TRBV2 and the J gene is TRBJ2-7; the D region possibly corresponds to TRBD2 (6 bases align). The sample taken for sequencing was peripheral blood. The DNA sequence is given as TGTGCCACCAAACTGGGGGGAACCTACGAGCAGTACTTC. The translation is CATKLGGTYEQYF.